Following are 30 T cell receptor delta chains from one sample sequenced in a study of Vδ1+ human thymocytes. General observations from the study: Highly polyclonal TRG and TRD repertoires with Gaussian CDR3 length distributions appeared in thymus.

The template was reverse-transcribed extracted RNA. Multiplex PCR used pooled V-gene forward primers and a constant-region reverse primer to amplify CDR3s. TCRdb called clones from the multiplex PCR reads again using CATT. The sample shows about 73,000 delta-chain clones, 30% to 40% of them seen only once. These receptors lack a known antigen. The specimen sequenced was Vdelta1+ gamma-delta thymocytes from the thymus. Regarding subset: FACS-sorted CD3+ TCRalphabeta- TCRVdelta1+ TCRVdelta2- thymocytes. The receptors derive from a boy under two years old who had congenital heart surgery.

V usage is TRDV1 and J usage is TRDJ1; 12 bases line up with TRDD3. This CDR3 has 27 residues. V lost 0 bases to trimming and J lost 0 bases; unmatched junction nucleotides: 32. CDR1 is TSWWSYY, CDR2 QGS, per germline. CDR3 sequence: CALGELHLVLRNVLGDTPDTNTDKLIF. The DNA of the CDR3 is TGTGCTCTTGGGGAACTTCATTTGGTCCTACGGAACGTACTGGGGGATACACCCGACACTAACACCGATAAACTCATCTTT.

J is TRDJ1 and V is TRDV1; D possibly matches TRDD2 or TRDD3 (5 bases each). V lost 3 bases to trimming and J lost 0 bases, with 29 bases between them. Germline-derived CDR1 and CDR2 are TSWWSYY and QGS. The CDR3 consists of 21 residues. This CDR3 is CALGDLLRTPSGVGNTDKLIF. The CDR3 DNA reads TGTGCTCTTGGGGACCTACTCAGGACACCCAGTGGGGTGGGGAACACCGATAAACTCATCTTT.

This rearrangement joins TRDV1 to TRDJ1; 11 positions match TRDD3. This CDR3 is built from 19 residues. Germline V CDR1 and CDR2: TSWWSYY, QGS. The V gene end was trimmed by 8 bases and the J gene end by 1 base; junction bases not matched to a gene: 18. The DNA for the CDR3 is TGTGCTCTTTCCGCTACCTTCCTACTGGGGGATAAGACCACCGATAAACTCATCTTT. It encodes CALSATFLLGDKTTDKLIF.

The chain has TRDV1 and TRDJ1; possible D gene TRDD3, 5 bases. Trimming pared 2 bases from V and 0 bases from J, leaving 13 bases between. The CDR3 loop spans 16 amino acids. The germline V gene encodes CDR1 TSWWSYY and CDR2 QGS. CDR3 residues: CALGEMGHGYTDKLIF. CDR3 nucleotide sequence: TGTGCTCTTGGGGAAATGGGGCACGGGTACACCGATAAACTCATCTTT.

The rearrangement uses TRDV1 and TRDJ1; 7 bases match TRDD2. J gave up 0 bases and V 5 bases, and 12 bases lay outside the gene matches. Germline V gene lookup returns CDR1 TSWWSYY and CDR2 QGS. The length of the CDR3 is 17 residues. In nucleotides, the CDR3 is TGTGCTCTTGGGCAAGGAGTTCCTACGAGGTACACCGATAAACTCATCTTT. Its protein is CALGQGVPTRYTDKLIF.

In its sample, this clone was seen a few times. This chain connects TRDV1 to TRDJ1; 8 nucleotides match TRDD3. Losses at the gene ends were 2 bases for V and 1 base for J; bases not matched to a gene: 21. This CDR3 spans 21 amino acids. Germline CDR1 is TSWWSYY and CDR2 is QGS. The CDR3 protein is CALGEILVVQPGIQITDKLIF. In DNA, the CDR3 is TGTGCTCTTGGGGAAATCCTCGTCGTACAACCGGGGATACAAATCACCGATAAACTCATCTTT.

A few counts support this clone. The rearrangement uses TRDV1 and TRDJ1; possibly TRDD3 for D (5 bases). V was shortened by 0 bases and J by 5 bases, with 25 bases between the two germline ends. The CDR3 loop spans 19 amino acids. Germline-derived CDR1 and CDR2 are TSWWSYY and QGS. The CDR3 reads CALGELVALTGLSCDKLIF. The CDR3 region has the DNA TGTGCTCTTGGGGAACTAGTAGCCCTTACTGGTCTATCCTGTGATAAACTCATCTTT.

This chain connects TRDV1 to TRDJ1; 9 nucleotides agree with TRDD2. Germline V gene sequence: CDR1 TSWWSYY, CDR2 QGS. J was trimmed by 0 bases and V by 2 bases; bases with no gene match: 22. CDR3 size: 22 residues. CDR3 nucleotide sequence: TGTGCTCTTGGGGAAAGGAGGCCTTCCTACCAGTTTGGGGGACCTCACACCGATAAACTCATCTTT. This sequence encodes CALGERRPSYQFGGPHTDKLIF.

This chain uses TRDV1 with TRDJ1, with 9 bases identical to TRDD2. The ends lost 5 bases at V and 2 bases at J; junction bases unmatched: 36. The germline CDR1 and CDR2 sequences are TSWWSYY and QGS. The CDR3 extends over 25 amino acids. CDR3 in amino acids: CALGQPQAFLHGAHWVIPGTDKLIF. For the CDR3, the DNA is TGTGCTCTTGGGCAACCTCAGGCCTTCCTACACGGGGCCCACTGGGTGATACCCGGGACCGATAAACTCATCTTT.

The chain recombines TRDV1 with TRDJ1, with TRDD3 matching over 10 bases. The CDR3 totals 20 residues. V was pared by 5 bases and J by 0 bases, with 18 bases of the junction left unmatched. Per the germline V gene, CDR1 is TSWWSYY and CDR2 is QGS. The CDR3 is CALGSPTPCTGGSYTDKLIF. In nucleotides, the CDR3 is TGTGCTCTTGGGAGTCCTACTCCTTGTACTGGGGGATCCTACACCGATAAACTCATCTTT.

V and J are TRDV1 and TRDJ1; TRDD3 might be the D (6 bases). The length of the CDR3 is 17 residues. CDR1 is TSWWSYY, CDR2 QGS, per germline. The germline V and J ends were trimmed by 0 bases and 1 base, with 15 bases remaining between them. The CDR3 spells CALGELTQGGLTDKLIF. The CDR3 bases are TGTGCTCTTGGGGAACTCACACAAGGGGGACTCACCGATAAACTCATCTTT.

V is TRDV1 and J is TRDJ1; 7 bases align to TRDD3. J was trimmed by 4 bases and V by 1 base; bases with no gene match: 27. This CDR3 is built from 22 residues. From germline, CDR1 is TSWWSYY and CDR2 QGS. The chain's CDR3 is CALGERLRLGTSKQAEGDKLIF. As DNA, the CDR3 is TGTGCTCTTGGGGAACGTTTGCGACTGGGGACCTCCAAACAAGCGGAGGGCGATAAACTCATCTTT.

The chain couples TRDV1 to TRDJ1; 10 bases align to TRDD3. Losses at the gene ends were 5 bases for V and 2 bases for J; bases not matched to a gene: 14. The CDR3 totals 18 residues. The germline V gene has CDR1 TSWWSYY and CDR2 QGS. CDR3 amino acids: CALGSPFWGIKLTDKLIF. In DNA, the CDR3 is TGTGCTCTTGGGTCGCCATTCTGGGGGATAAAGCTAACCGATAAACTCATCTTT.

The chain has TRDV1 and TRDJ1; 7 bases match TRDD3. The CDR3 is 19 amino acids. Germline-derived CDR1 and CDR2 are TSWWSYY and QGS. After removal of 5 bases from V and 0 bases from J, the junction contained 18 bases not matched to a gene. The CDR3 DNA is TGTGCTCTTGGGCCCCTCGGGGCGTGGGGGGGATCGTACACCGATAAACTCATCTTT. It codes for CALGPLGAWGGSYTDKLIF.

The chain uses TRDV1 and TRDJ1; 11 bases align to TRDD3. Germline V gene lookup returns CDR1 TSWWSYY and CDR2 QGS. The CDR3 is made up of 18 amino acids. V was pared by 1 base and J by 3 bases, with 10 bases of the junction left unmatched. As DNA, the CDR3 is TGTGCTCTTGGGGAACATCCCTACTGGGGGATAGAATCCGATAAACTCATCTTT. Encoded protein: CALGEHPYWGIESDKLIF.

This clone was counted only a few times. This rearrangement joins TRDV1 to TRDJ1; 8 bases align to TRDD3. The germline V gene encodes CDR1 TSWWSYY and CDR2 QGS. Trimming took 1 base from V and 0 from J; bases not matched to a gene: 13. This CDR3 is built from 19 residues. CDR3 bases: TGTGCTCTTGGGGAACCCTCTACGCTGGGGGACCTTTACACCGATAAACTCATCTTT. This translates into CALGEPSTLGDLYTDKLIF.

The rearrangement links TRDV1 to TRDJ1; weak D call: TRDD2 (5 bases). The CDR3 extends over 20 amino acids. Trimming took 0 bases from V and 11 from J, leaving 34 bases between them. CDR1 and CDR2 (germline): TSWWSYY, QGS. The CDR3 DNA follows: TGTGCTCTTGGGGAACTGGGACCTCGCCGTGGCGCCTGGCCTTCAAAGGGGCTCATCTTT. Its protein is CALGELGPRRGAWPSKGLIF.

The chain has TRDV1 and TRDJ1; no reliable D call. CDR1 is TSWWSYY and CDR2 is QGS in the germline V gene. The CDR3 is 16 amino acids. V lost 2 bases and J lost 0, with 13 bases in between. CDR3 in amino acids: CALGERARGYTDKLIF. DNA for the CDR3: TGTGCTCTTGGGGAAAGGGCCAGAGGATACACCGATAAACTCATCTTT.

This rearrangement joins TRDV1 to TRDJ1, with 12 bases fitting TRDD3. Trimming at V came to 2 bases and at J to 0 bases, leaving 25 bases not matched to a gene. CDR3 length: 24 amino acids. Germline values: CDR1 TSWWSYY, CDR2 QGS. CDR3 DNA: TGTGCTCTTGGGGAAGGTCGGCGCCCCCCTACCTTCTTACTGGGGGATACTAACACCGATAAACTCATCTTT. It translates to CALGEGRRPPTFLLGDTNTDKLIF.

The gene calls are TRDV2 and TRDJ1, with 9 positions matching TRDD3. J gave up 2 bases and V 4 bases, and 10 bases lay outside the gene matches. Germline lookup yields CDR1 GEAIGNYY and CDR2 EKD. The CDR3 is 16 amino acids. CDR3 sequence (DNA): TGTGCCTGTGATCGACTGGGGGAAAGAGGGACCGATAAACTCATCTTT. This codes for CACDRLGERGTDKLIF.

V gene TRDV1 combines with J gene TRDJ1; 7 nucleotides align to TRDD2. CDR1 and CDR2 (germline): TSWWSYY, QGS. CDR3 size: 20 residues. V lost 2 bases, J lost 4 bases, and 22 bases stayed unmatched. CDR3 residues: CALGEVIPTIGERRIDKLIF. The CDR3 DNA reads TGTGCTCTTGGGGAAGTAATTCCTACGATCGGGGAGCGGAGGATCGATAAACTCATCTTT.

This chain uses TRDV1 with TRDJ1; possible D gene TRDD3, 6 bases. The CDR3 is made up of 20 amino acids. V was pared by 0 bases and J by 3 bases, with 26 bases between. Germline V gives CDR1 TSWWSYY, CDR2 QGS. The CDR3 DNA is TGTGCTCTTGGGGAACTGCCCCTAATTGGGGGTCATTTAGCGGCCGATAAACTCATCTTT. As protein: CALGELPLIGGHLAADKLIF.

This clone came up a few times. The chain employs TRDV1 and TRDJ1; a weak D match, TRDD3 (5 bases). Trimming took 3 bases from V and 11 from J, leaving 34 bases between them. The CDR3 length is 19 residues. Germline CDR1 TSWWSYY, CDR2 QGS. CDR3 nucleotides: TGTGCTCTTGGGGAGAGGTGTAGGCATATACGGGATCGGCCGGGGTGGCTCATCTTT. It specifies CALGERCRHIRDRPGWLIF.

This clone was counted only a few times. The chain combines TRDV1 with TRDJ1; 12 bases map to TRDD3. The germline V gene encodes CDR1 TSWWSYY and CDR2 QGS. There are 20 residues in the CDR3. After removal of 0 bases from V and 0 bases from J, the junction contained 11 bases not matched to a gene. The DNA for the CDR3 is TGTGCTCTTGGGGAACTTTGTCCCCTGGGGGATACGACCCACACCGATAAACTCATCTTT. It codes for CALGELCPLGDTTHTDKLIF.

This clone was counted only a few times. The chain couples TRDV1 to TRDJ1; 7 bases agree with TRDD3. CDR3 length: 18 amino acids. V dropped 0 bases and J dropped 0; count of bases not matched to a gene: 10. CDR1 is TSWWSYY, CDR2 QGS, per germline. The CDR3 loop reads CALGELIPGDRYTDKLIF. CDR3 in DNA: TGTGCTCTTGGGGAACTGATCCCTGGGGATAGGTACACCGATAAACTCATCTTT.

The chain recombines TRDV1 with TRDJ1, with 9 bases aligning to TRDD3. The CDR3 is made up of 17 amino acids. Per germline, CDR1 TSWWSYY and CDR2 QGS. V dropped 4 bases and J dropped 7; count of bases not matched to a gene: 16. The CDR3 nucleotides are TGTGCTCTTGGGGCCACTCCTAAGCTGGGGGATCAAGGTAAACTCATCTTT. This encodes CALGATPKLGDQGKLIF.

The gene calls are TRDV1 and TRDJ1; D gene unclear. The germline gives CDR1 TSWWSYY, CDR2 QGS. Trimming left V 0 bases short and J 0 bases short, with 8 bases between. The CDR3 is made up of 15 amino acids. The CDR3 reads CALGELALHTDKLIF. The CDR3 nucleotides are TGTGCTCTTGGGGAACTGGCTCTTCACACCGATAAACTCATCTTT.

This clone came up a few times. J is TRDJ1 and V is TRDV1; 9 bases line up with TRDD2. Germline assignment: CDR1 TSWWSYY and CDR2 QGS. The ends lost 3 bases at V and 0 bases at J; junction bases unmatched: 20. The CDR3 has 21 amino acids. For the CDR3, the DNA is TGTGCTCTTGGGGAGGACGATCCTTCCTACGTTTTGGGGGCGCACACCGATAAACTCATCTTT. It translates to CALGEDDPSYVLGAHTDKLIF.

The gene calls are TRDV2 and TRDJ1; 8 bases align to TRDD3. V dropped 9 bases and J dropped 0; count of bases not matched to a gene: 17. Germline V gene data show CDR1 as GEAIGNYY and CDR2 as EKD. CDR3 length: 17 residues. CDR3 loop: CATGTGGPWAYTDKLIF. CDR3 nucleotides: TGTGCCACCGGTACTGGGGGGCCCTGGGCTTACACCGATAAACTCATCTTT.

V usage is TRDV1 and J usage is TRDJ1; D gene ambiguous. V was pared by 1 base and J by 3 bases, with 27 bases between. This CDR3 spans 20 amino acids. From germline, CDR1 is TSWWSYY and CDR2 QGS. The CDR3 DNA reads as TGTGCTCTTGGGGAACCGTATGCTGTTAGAGGATCCCGCCGTCCCGATAAACTCATCTTT. Translation gives CALGEPYAVRGSRRPDKLIF.